Below, 22 T cell receptor beta chains from the same sample are listed, as sequenced in a study of cytomegalovirus exposure and HLA in healthy donors. Vbeta (60) and Jbeta (13) primers were used in the PCR. Data came from immunoSEQ multiplex PCR; TCRdb stores just in-frame clones and leaves some out. This sample carries about 95,000 clones, 75% to 85% of them seen once, and the ten largest clones take roughly 4.5%. The sample was PBMCs. These receptors were collected from a woman aged 40 to 55 in good health and CMV-seronegative.

The gene calls are TRBV6-1 and TRBJ1-5; weak D call: TRBD1 (5 bases). Trimming removed 0 bases from V and 0 bases from J, with 15 bases in between. The CDR3 loop spans 18 amino acids. Germline loops: CDR1 MNHNS, CDR2 SASEGT. The DNA for the CDR3 is TGTGCCAGCAGTGAAGCTTCGGACATATTAAATAGCAATCAGCCCCAGCATTTT. Its translation is CASSEASDILNSNQPQHF.

The rearrangement links TRBV4-2 to TRBJ1-5, with a weak D call TRBD1 (6 bases). Germline V CDR1 and CDR2: LGHNA, YNFKEQ. V lost 3 bases to trimming and J lost 6 bases, with 24 bases between them. CDR3 length: 18 amino acids. The CDR3 sequence: CASSQSGQTNVFSQPQHF. CDR3 coding DNA: TGTGCCAGCAGCCAGAGCGGACAGACGAACGTTTTTTCTCAGCCCCAGCATTTT.

J is TRBJ1-1 and V is TRBV12-5, with a tentative D call TRBD1 (6 bases). V lost 1 base and J lost 7, with 10 bases in between. Per the germline V gene, CDR1 is LGHNT and CDR2 is FRNRAP. This CDR3 comprises 13 residues. The CDR3 protein is CASGLGQDREAFF. As DNA, the CDR3 is TGTGCTAGTGGTTTGGGACAGGACCGTGAAGCTTTCTTT.

This clone occurred a few times. This chain connects TRBV7-8 to TRBJ2-3; 7 positions agree with TRBD1. Germline-derived CDR1 and CDR2 are SGHVS and FQNEAQ. This CDR3 has 16 amino acids. Trimming took 2 bases from V and 0 from J; bases not matched to a gene: 5. The CDR3 loop reads CASSLMAGGSTDTQYF. For the CDR3, the DNA is TGTGCCAGCAGCTTAATGGCAGGGGGAAGCACAGATACGCAGTATTTT.

The V call is TRBV18, the J call TRBJ2-5; 9 nucleotides match TRBD1. Per germline, CDR1 KGHSH and CDR2 LQKENI. CDR3 size: 15 residues. Trimming removed 5 bases from V and 5 bases from J; junction bases left unmatched: 9. CDR3 amino acids: CASSTGGRAWETQYF. The CDR3 nucleotides are TGTGCCAGCTCAACAGGGGGCCGGGCGTGGGAGACCCAGTACTTC.

This clone was counted a single time. The V and J genes are TRBV14 and TRBJ2-7; no clear D gene. V was cut by 2 bases and J by 0 bases, with 8 bases left in between. The germline gives CDR1 SGHDN, CDR2 FVKESK. This CDR3 comprises 14 residues. The CDR3 reads CASSQHFGSYEQYF. As DNA, the CDR3 is TGTGCCAGCAGCCAACACTTTGGCTCCTACGAGCAGTACTTC.

This chain links TRBV2 with TRBJ1-1, with 7 bases fitting TRBD1. CDR1 is SNHLY, CDR2 FYNNEI, per germline. Trimming took 6 bases from V and 1 from J; bases not matched to a gene: 5. This CDR3 spans 14 amino acids. The chain's CDR3 is CASRPGTANTEAFF. CDR3 nucleotides: TGTGCCAGCAGACCCGGGACAGCGAACACTGAAGCTTTCTTT.

This clone occurred once. The gene calls are TRBV5-6 and TRBJ1-2, with a tentative D call TRBD1 (5 bases). Germline V gives CDR1 SGHDT, CDR2 YYEEEE. Trimming removed 4 bases from V and 0 bases from J, with 25 bases in between. The CDR3 spans 19 residues. The CDR3 loop is CASSIPQVTPFIANYGYTF. Here the CDR3 DNA reads TGTGCCAGCAGCATACCACAGGTGACCCCCTTTATAGCTAACTATGGCTACACCTTC.

This chain joins TRBV5-1 and TRBJ2-1; perhaps TRBD2 as D (5 bases). Germline CDR1 SGHRS, CDR2 YFSETQ. This CDR3 is built from 17 residues. The V end was cut by 2 bases, the J end by 6 bases, with 21 bases between. CDR3 nucleotides: TGCGCCAGCAGCTTACTAGGGTCCGTAGGCCCATCCAATGAGCAGTTCTTC. It is translated as CASSLLGSVGPSNEQFF.

This CDR3 is CASSQGAGTTSTDTQYF. The CDR3 nucleotides read TGCGCCAGCAGCCAAGGCGCCGGGACTACCAGCACAGATACGCAGTATTTT. The chain joins TRBV4-3 to TRBJ2-3, with TRBD2 identical over 7 bases. The CDR3 is made up of 17 amino acids. V trimming: 1 base; J trimming: 0 bases; junction bases outside the gene matches: 7. Per germline, CDR1 LGHNA and CDR2 YSLEER.

This chain joins TRBV19 and TRBJ1-2; TRBD1 aligns across 10 bases. This CDR3 is built from 15 residues. V trimming: 7 bases; J trimming: 6 bases; junction bases outside the gene matches: 11. The V gene's germline CDR1 is LNHDA and CDR2 SQIVND (reference sequence). This CDR3 reads CASKSQDRGRDGYTF. Here the CDR3 DNA reads TGTGCCAGTAAATCCCAGGACAGGGGGAGGGATGGCTACACCTTC.

The J gene is TRBJ2-1, the V gene TRBV7-3, with 8 positions matching TRBD2. CDR1 is SGHTA, CDR2 FQGTGA, per germline. This CDR3 is 15 amino acids long. The V gene end was trimmed by 6 bases and the J gene end by 2 bases; junction bases not matched to a gene: 6. The CDR3 protein is CASRVSGGTYNEQFF. CDR3 DNA: TGTGCCAGCAGAGTAAGCGGGGGTACCTACAATGAGCAGTTCTTC. The full variable domain, with the rest looked up from reference TRBV7-3 and TRBJ2-1, is GAGVSQTPSNKVTEKGKYVELRCDPISGHTALYWYRQSLGQGPEFLIYFQGTGAADDSGLPNDRFFAVRPEGSVSTLKIQRTERGDSAVYLCASRVSGGTYNEQFFGPGTRLTVL.

A remark on this clone: One junction end does not reproduce the germline sequence, and a read error may be involved. The chain employs TRBV5-1 and TRBJ2-1; TRBD2 might be the D (6 bases). This CDR3 has 14 residues. The V gene's germline CDR1 is SGHRS and CDR2 YFSETQ. Here the CDR3 reads CASSGTSSNNEQFF. In nucleotides, the CDR3 is TGCGCCAGCAGCGGAACTAGCTCCAACAATGAGCAGTTCTTC.

As DNA, the CDR3 is TGTGCCAGCAGCTTGCGTTTTGAAAAACTGTTTTTT. This codes for CASSLRFEKLFF. The chain combines TRBV5-6 with TRBJ1-4, with no clear D. Germline-derived CDR1 and CDR2 are SGHDT and YYEEEE. V was trimmed by 1 base and J by 7 bases, leaving 5 bases between them. The CDR3 is made up of 12 amino acids.

The CDR3 protein is CASSYSGTGVFETQYF. CDR3 in DNA: TGTGCCAGCAGTTACTCCGGGACAGGGGTATTCGAGACCCAGTACTTC. V is TRBV6-5 and J is TRBJ2-5; 10 bases agree with TRBD1. The CDR3 spans 16 residues. Trimming cost V 0 bases and J 5 bases; bases outside gene matches: 6. Germline V gene sequence: CDR1 MNHEY, CDR2 SVGAGI.

The chain employs TRBV7-9 and TRBJ1-1; 7 bases fit TRBD1. This CDR3 has 14 amino acids. The trim removed 4 bases at V and 4 bases at J, leaving 6 bases unmatched. The germline CDR1 and CDR2 sequences are SEHNR and FQNEAQ (reference sequence). CDR3 region: CASSYTTGITEAFF. CDR3 bases: TGTGCCAGCAGCTATACGACAGGGATCACTGAAGCTTTCTTT.

This clone has only a few counts. V gene TRBV7-3 combines with J gene TRBJ1-3; D not certain. The CDR3 extends over 15 amino acids. Trimming removed 1 base from V and 4 bases from J, with 11 bases in between. CDR1 and CDR2 (germline): SGHTA, FQGTGA. CDR3 nucleotides: TGTGCCAGCAGCTTAAGGGCAGGTCCGGGAAACACCATATATTTT. It specifies CASSLRAGPGNTIYF.

V is TRBV15 and J is TRBJ1-5; D gene ambiguous. Germline V lookup: CDR1 LNHNV, CDR2 YYDKDF (reference sequence). The CDR3 loop spans 14 amino acids. Trimming took off 0 bases at V and 6 bases at J, with 9 bases between the two ends. The CDR3 sequence is CATSRDFVGQPQHF. DNA for the CDR3: TGTGCCACCAGCAGAGATTTTGTCGGTCAGCCCCAGCATTTT.

The chain employs TRBV2 and TRBJ2-7; unclear D gene. This CDR3 has 11 residues. Germline CDR1 SNHLY, CDR2 FYNNEI. The V gene lost 2 bases and the J gene lost 7 bases, with 6 bases spanning the gap. CDR3 bases: TGTGCCAGCAGTGAACTCAGGGAGCAGTACTTC. Its protein is CASSELREQYF.

There are a few counts of this clone. The chain employs TRBV7-9 and TRBJ2-1, with 7 nucleotides matching TRBD1. This CDR3 is built from 17 residues. The germline V gene has CDR1 SEHNR and CDR2 FQNEAQ (reference sequence). J gave up 1 base and V 5 bases, and 11 bases lay outside the gene matches. CDR3 loop: CASSPGGPSRSYNEQFF. The CDR3 DNA sequence: TGTGCCAGCAGCCCAGGGGGTCCGTCGCGTTCCTACAATGAGCAGTTCTTC.

V usage is TRBV4-1 and J usage is TRBJ2-5; the D gene is possibly TRBD2 (6 bases). Germline V gene data show CDR1 as MGHRA and CDR2 as YSYEKL. Trimming shortened V by 1 base and J by 5 bases, and 11 bases separated the two germline ends. The CDR3 consists of 14 residues. The CDR3 here is CASSQGRLGETQYF. CDR3 nucleotides: TGCGCCAGCAGCCAAGGGAGACTAGGGGAGACCCAGTACTTC.

In nucleotides, the CDR3 is TGCGCCAGCAGTTCGTCCGAGAAGACCCAGTACTTC. It specifies CASSSSEKTQYF. This chain links TRBV23-1 with TRBJ2-5; D gene uncertain. TRBV23-1 counts as an open reading frame of uncertain function. CDR3 length equals 12 residues. The V gene lost 5 bases and the J gene lost 6 bases, with 10 bases spanning the gap.